These T cell receptor beta chains were read from a single sample in a study of cytomegalovirus exposure and HLA in healthy donors. Only in-frame clones appear in the TCRdb table, and some are missing; sequencing was by immunoSEQ multiplex PCR. In the table there are 95,000 to 150,000 clones, approximately 72% of which are singletons. Material: PBMCs. These receptors were collected from a man aged 18 to 30 in good health and CMV-seronegative. Both conserved end residues are part of each CDR3. The D gene is left open where the match is weak. Some rows have no size entry. The others give once, few or many, or a class for an expanded clone.

v_gene	abundance	j_gene	d_gene	CDR3nt	CDR3aa
TRBV28	-	TRBJ2-5	TRBD1	TGTGCCAGCACTCAGGGGGACCTCCGGGAGACCCAGTACTTC	CASTQGDLRETQYF
TRBV9	once	TRBJ2-7	-	TGTGCCAGCAGCGTGGACGGACTCTCCTACGAGCAGTACTTC	CASSVDGLSYEQYF
TRBV30	-	TRBJ1-6	-	TGTGCCTGGAGTCGGGGGATTAATTCACCCCTCCACTTT	CAWSRGINSPLHF
TRBV19	-	TRBJ1-1	TRBD1	TGTGCCAGTAGTACCACCGGGACAGCGAACACTGAAGCTTTCTTT	CASSTTGTANTEAFF
TRBV2	-	TRBJ1-2	-	TGTGCCAGCAAGAGTGAGGGTAACTATGGCTACACCTTC	CASKSEGNYGYTF
TRBV19	-	TRBJ1-2	TRBD1	TGTGCCAGCCGAATCGATACTTTCTTCCTTACAGGGGGCGCGAATGGCTACACCTTC	CASRIDTFFLTGGANGYTF
TRBV19	-	TRBJ2-2	TRBD1	TGTGCCAGTAGTACCGAAACACAGGGGCCCGGGGAGCTGTTTTTT	CASSTETQGPGELFF
TRBV5-1	-	TRBJ2-7	-	TGCGCCAGCAGGGAGGGGGCGGGTTCCTACGAGCAGTACTTC	CASREGAGSYEQYF
TRBV7-9	-	TRBJ2-7	-	TGTGCCAGCAGCTGGTTCAGTGGGGGGGCTCACGAGCAGTACTTC	CASSWFSGGAHEQYF
TRBV7-9	-	TRBJ1-2	-	TGTGCCAGCAGCGTAACGGGGATCTATGGCTACACCTTC	CASSVTGIYGYTF
TRBV5-1	medium-sized	TRBJ2-1	-	TGCGCCAGCACGACTAGTGGCTCCTACAATGAGCAGTTCTTC	CASTTSGSYNEQFF
TRBV28	few	TRBJ1-2	TRBD1	TGTGCCAGCAGTAAGACAGGGGTCTATGGCTACACCTTC	CASSKTGVYGYTF
TRBV25-1	few	TRBJ2-5	-	TGTGCCAGCAGTGAATCACTTAGGCGGGAGACCCAGTACTTC	CASSESLRRETQYF
TRBV27	-	TRBJ2-1	-	TGTGCCAGCACCGACTGGAGTAGAGACAATGAGCAGTTCTTC	CASTDWSRDNEQFF
TRBV6-6	-	TRBJ1-3	-	TGTGCCAGCACCGACGGGGGTGCTGGAAACACCATATATTTT	CASTDGGAGNTIYF
TRBV6-5	-	TRBJ2-1	TRBD2	TGTGCCAGCAGCTCCCTTAGCGGGGGGAACAATGAGCAGTTCTTC	CASSSLSGGNNEQFF
TRBV7-2	-	TRBJ2-6	-	TGTGCCAGCAGCGATCCCCGGAGGTCGGTCTCTGGGGCCAACGTCCTGACTTTC	CASSDPRRSVSGANVLTF
TRBV19	once	TRBJ2-1	-	TGTGCCAGTAGCCCCGTGAGGAGCTCCTACAATGAGCAGTTCTTC	CASSPVRSSYNEQFF
TRBV10-3	once	TRBJ1-1	TRBD1	TGTGCCATCCGTGGACAGGGCGAAATGAACACTGAAGCTTTCTTT	CAIRGQGEMNTEAFF
TRBV27	-	TRBJ2-3	-	TGTGCCAGCAAATGGGGCGGGGCCCCAGATACGCAGTATTTT	CASKWGGAPDTQYF
TRBV5-1	-	TRBJ2-5	TRBD1	TGCGCCAGCAGCGGACAGGGGGCTAAGGAGACCCAGTACTTC	CASSGQGAKETQYF
TRBV30	-	TRBJ1-1	-	TGTGCCTGGAGTCGAGATACCACTGAAGCTTTCTTT	CAWSRDTTEAFF
TRBV6-6	-	TRBJ2-3	TRBD1	TGTGCCAGCCGATGGGGACAGGGGACAGATACGCAGTATTTT	CASRWGQGTDTQYF
TRBV27	-	TRBJ2-7	TRBD1	TGTGCCAGCAGTGCCCCGGGACAGGGATTCTACGAGCAGTACTTC	CASSAPGQGFYEQYF
TRBV5-1	-	TRBJ1-1	TRBD1	TGCGCCAGCAGCCGCCGGACAGGGGGGATGAACACTGAAGCTTTCTTT	CASSRRTGGMNTEAFF
TRBV7-7	-	TRBJ2-2	-	TGTGCCAGCAGCATTGGACGGGGTCGTGGCGGGGAGCTGTTTTTT	CASSIGRGRGGELFF
TRBV6-6	-	TRBJ2-1	-	TGTGCCAGCAGTCCGAGTAATGAGCAGTTCTTC	CASSPSNEQFF
TRBV5-1	few	TRBJ1-4	TRBD1	TGCGCCAGCAGCTCCTCGGGACAGGGTCGTGAAAAACTGTTTTTT	CASSSSGQGREKLFF
TRBV30	-	TRBJ2-7	-	TGTGCCTGGAGTGTTCGGCATATCATATGGGGAGGACAACTTAAATACGAGCAGTACTTC	CAWSVRHIIWGGQLKYEQYF
TRBV5-1	-	TRBJ2-3	-	TGCGCCAGCAGCCTGGAGGGATGGCAGGGGGATACGCAGTATTTT	CASSLEGWQGDTQYF
TRBV6-1	few	TRBJ1-2	-	TGTGCCAGCAGTCCGTATTTTAACTTTAACTATGGCTACACCTTC	CASSPYFNFNYGYTF
TRBV7-9	-	TRBJ1-1	-	TGTGCCAGCAGCTTAGCTGACAGAAAACACACTGAAGCTTTCTTT	CASSLADRKHTEAFF
TRBV7-9	-	TRBJ1-2	-	TGTGCCAGCGGCACCAGTTATGGCTACACCTTC	CASGTSYGYTF
TRBV27	-	TRBJ1-1	-	TGTGCCAGCAGCGAATTCCCCGGGAACACTGAAGCTTTCTTT	CASSEFPGNTEAFF
TRBV19	-	TRBJ2-7	-	TGTGCCAGTGGGCGGGGAGTGGTCTACGAGCAGTACTTC	CASGRGVVYEQYF
TRBV19	-	TRBJ1-1	TRBD1	TGTGCCAGTAAACAGACAGGGCTGGTGGCTGAAGCTTTCTTT	CASKQTGLVAEAFF
TRBV29-1	-	TRBJ2-3	-	TGCAGCGTTGAATCCGGCGGTACTAGCACAGATACGCAGTATTTT	CSVESGGTSTDTQYF
TRBV30	-	TRBJ1-2	TRBD1	TGTGCCTGGAGTGTAGGCGACAGGGCCGTCTATGGCTACACCTTC	CAWSVGDRAVYGYTF
TRBV28	-	TRBJ2-3	TRBD1	TGTGCCACAGTAGGGTTCATACGACAGGGGCTCACAGATACGCAGTATTTT	CATVGFIRQGLTDTQYF
TRBV30	-	TRBJ2-5	-	TGTGCCTGGAGCCCAGCGGTAGTAGGAGAGACCCAGTACTTC	CAWSPAVVGETQYF
TRBV30	once	TRBJ2-5	TRBD1	TGTGCCTGGAAGGGGGCTGGGGAGACCCAGTACTTC	CAWKGAGETQYF
TRBV12-5	few	TRBJ1-2	-	TGTGCTAGTGGTTTGGTGGGGGTAGAGGGGGTCTATGGCTACACCTTC	CASGLVGVEGVYGYTF
TRBV4-3	few	TRBJ2-1	TRBD1	TGCGCCAGCAGCCAGATCGGACAGGGGAGATACAATGAGCAGTTCTTC	CASSQIGQGRYNEQFF